This TCR beta chain was sequenced during a study of blood T cells in healthy people across ages. Study outcomes and limitations: A roughly linear fall in TCR beta diversity per million T cells was seen with increasing age. Researchers judged that diversity estimates from one million T cells fell short of true values. Long-lived and aged donors differed, with more naive CD4+ cells and higher diversity in the long-lived.

Notes on this clonotype: Its antigen remains unknown.

A second PCR of 7 to 11 cycles used a sample-barcoded 5' primer and a J-beta primer mix. MiXCR, run by TCRdb on the 5' RACE reads, gives a single entry per CDR3 protein. The profile shows 1.5 million to 2 million distinct CDR3 sequences, approximately 32% of them singletons. The germline V gene encodes CDR1 MDHEN and CDR2 SYDVKM. This CDR3 contains 16 residues. V was clipped by 5 bases and J by 3 bases, with 17 bases between them. Those donating, healthy Caucasian individuals from Russia, were aged roughly 6 to 100. The specimen sequenced was blood. The origin of this receptor is a woman aged 30 to 39 in good health. The chain links TRBV28 to TRBJ2-4; no definite D call. The CDR3 is CASSPELQDHKNIQYF. The CDR3 region has the DNA TGTGCCAGCAGTCCCGAGCTTCAGGATCACAAAAACATTCAGTACTTC. The complete variable domain, with remaining parts taken from reference TRBV28 and TRBJ2-4, reads DVKVTQSSRYLVKRTGEKVFLECVQDMDHENMFWYRQDPGLGLRLIYFSYDVKMKEKGDIPEGYSVSREKKERFSLILESASTNQTSMYLCASSPELQDHKNIQYFGAGTRLSVL.